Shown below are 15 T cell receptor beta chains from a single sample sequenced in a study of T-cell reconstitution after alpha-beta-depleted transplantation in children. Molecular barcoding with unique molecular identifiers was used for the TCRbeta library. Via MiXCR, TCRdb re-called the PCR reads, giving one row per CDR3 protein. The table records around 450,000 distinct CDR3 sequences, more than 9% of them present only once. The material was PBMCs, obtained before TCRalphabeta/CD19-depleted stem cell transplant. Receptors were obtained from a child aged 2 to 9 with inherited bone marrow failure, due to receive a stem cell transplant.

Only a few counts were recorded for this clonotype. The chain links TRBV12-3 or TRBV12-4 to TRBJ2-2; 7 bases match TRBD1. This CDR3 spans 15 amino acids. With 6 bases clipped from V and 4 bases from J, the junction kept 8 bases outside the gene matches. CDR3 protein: CASSLTGAGTGELFF. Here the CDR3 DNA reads TGTGCCAGCAGCTTAACAGGGGCGGGCACCGGGGAGCTGTTTTTT.

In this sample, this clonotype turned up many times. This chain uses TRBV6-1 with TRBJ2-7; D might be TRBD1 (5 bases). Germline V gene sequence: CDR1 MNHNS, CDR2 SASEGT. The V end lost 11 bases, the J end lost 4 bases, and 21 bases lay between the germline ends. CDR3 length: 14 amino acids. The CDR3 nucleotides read TGTGCCGCCTCTGAAGGGGTCTATCGATACGAGCAGTACTTC. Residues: CAASEGVYRYEQYF.

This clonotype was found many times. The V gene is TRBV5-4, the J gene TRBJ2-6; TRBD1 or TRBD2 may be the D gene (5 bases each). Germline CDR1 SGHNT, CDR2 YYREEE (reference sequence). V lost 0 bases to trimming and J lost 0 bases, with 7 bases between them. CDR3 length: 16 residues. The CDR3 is CASSLGGISGANVLTF. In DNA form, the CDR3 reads TGTGCCAGCAGCTTGGGGGGGATCTCTGGGGCCAACGTCCTGACTTTC.

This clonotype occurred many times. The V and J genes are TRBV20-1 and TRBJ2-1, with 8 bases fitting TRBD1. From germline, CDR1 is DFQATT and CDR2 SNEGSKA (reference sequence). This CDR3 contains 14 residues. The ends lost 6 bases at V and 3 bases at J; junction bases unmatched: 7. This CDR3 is CSALTGEVYNEQFF. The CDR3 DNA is TGCAGTGCCCTGACAGGGGAGGTCTACAATGAGCAGTTCTTC.

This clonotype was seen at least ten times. Written as DNA, the CDR3 is TGTGCCAGCAGCTTTAGACTACAGGGAGATACGCAGTATTTT. Its translation: CASSFRLQGDTQYF. The gene calls are TRBV28 and TRBJ2-3, with D perhaps matching TRBD1 (6 bases). The V end lost 6 bases, the J end lost 5 bases, and 15 bases lay between the germline ends. This CDR3 is 14 amino acids long. The germline V gene encodes CDR1 MDHEN and CDR2 SYDVKM.

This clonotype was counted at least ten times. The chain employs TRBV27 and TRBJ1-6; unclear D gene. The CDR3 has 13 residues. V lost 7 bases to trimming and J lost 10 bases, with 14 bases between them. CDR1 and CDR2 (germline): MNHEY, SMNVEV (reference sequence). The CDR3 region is CASKLSAGSPLHF. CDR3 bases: TGTGCCAGCAAACTCTCGGCTGGGTCACCCCTCCACTTT.

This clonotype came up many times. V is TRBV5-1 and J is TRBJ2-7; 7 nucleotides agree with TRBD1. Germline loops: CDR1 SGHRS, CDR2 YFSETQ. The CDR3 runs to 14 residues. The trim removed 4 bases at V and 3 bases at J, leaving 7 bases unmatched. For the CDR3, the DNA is TGCGCCAGCAGCCCGGAGGCAGGGGGCTACGAGCAGTACTTC. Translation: CASSPEAGGYEQYF.

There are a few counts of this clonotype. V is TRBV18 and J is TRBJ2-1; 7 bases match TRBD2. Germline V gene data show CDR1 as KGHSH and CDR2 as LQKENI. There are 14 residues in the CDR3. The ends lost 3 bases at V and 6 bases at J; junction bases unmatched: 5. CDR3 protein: CASSPLTGGNEQFF. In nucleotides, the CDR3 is TGTGCCAGCTCACCCTTAACGGGGGGCAATGAGCAGTTCTTC.

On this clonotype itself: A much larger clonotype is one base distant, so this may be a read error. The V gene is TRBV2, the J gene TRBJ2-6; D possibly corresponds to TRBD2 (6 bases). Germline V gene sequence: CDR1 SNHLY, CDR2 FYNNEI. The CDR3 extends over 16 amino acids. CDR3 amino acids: CASSRWRGGGPNVLTF. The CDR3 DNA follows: TGTGCCAGCAGCCGATGGAGGGGCGGTGGGCCCAACGTCCTGACTTTC.

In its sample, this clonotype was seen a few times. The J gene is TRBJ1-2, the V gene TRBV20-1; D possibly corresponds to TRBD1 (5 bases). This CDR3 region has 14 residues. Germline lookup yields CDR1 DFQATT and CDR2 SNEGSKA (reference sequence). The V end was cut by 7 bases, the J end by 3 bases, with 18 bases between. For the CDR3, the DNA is TGCAGTGGAACAGGACCATTTTCGGACTATGGCTACACCTTC. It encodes CSGTGPFSDYGYTF.

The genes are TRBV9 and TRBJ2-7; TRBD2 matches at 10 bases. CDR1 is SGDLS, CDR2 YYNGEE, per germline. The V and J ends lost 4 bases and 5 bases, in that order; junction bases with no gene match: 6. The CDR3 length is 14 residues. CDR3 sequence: CASSPSGSLDEQYF. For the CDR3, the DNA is TGTGCCAGCAGCCCTAGCGGGAGTCTCGACGAGCAGTACTTC. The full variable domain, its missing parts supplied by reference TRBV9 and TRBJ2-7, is DSGVTQTPKHLITATGQRVTLRCSPRSGDLSVYWYQQSLDQGLQFLIQYYNGEERAKGNILERFSAQQFPDLHSELNLSSLELGDSALYFCASSPSGSLDEQYFGPGTRLTVT.

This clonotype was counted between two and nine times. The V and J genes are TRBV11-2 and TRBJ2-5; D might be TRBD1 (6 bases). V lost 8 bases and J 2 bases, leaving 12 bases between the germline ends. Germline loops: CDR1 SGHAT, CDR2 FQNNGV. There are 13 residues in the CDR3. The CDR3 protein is CASGYRAQETQYF. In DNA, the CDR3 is TGTGCCAGCGGATACAGGGCACAAGAGACCCAGTACTTC.

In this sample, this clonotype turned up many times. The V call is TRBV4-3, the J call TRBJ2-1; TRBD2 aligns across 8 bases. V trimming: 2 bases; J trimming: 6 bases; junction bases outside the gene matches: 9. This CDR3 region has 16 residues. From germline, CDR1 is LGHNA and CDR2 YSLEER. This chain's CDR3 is CASSQIRTSQPNEQFF. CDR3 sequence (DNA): TGCGCCAGCAGCCAAATCCGGACTAGCCAGCCCAATGAGCAGTTCTTC.

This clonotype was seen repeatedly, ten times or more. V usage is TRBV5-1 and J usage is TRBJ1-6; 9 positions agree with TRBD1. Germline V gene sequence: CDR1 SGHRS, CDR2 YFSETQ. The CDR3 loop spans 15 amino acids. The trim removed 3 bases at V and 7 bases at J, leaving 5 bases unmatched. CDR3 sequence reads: CASSSDGQGNSPLHF. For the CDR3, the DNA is TGCGCCAGCAGCTCGGACGGACAGGGGAATTCACCCCTCCACTTT. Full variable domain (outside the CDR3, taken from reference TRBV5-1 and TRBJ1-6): KAGVTQTPRYLIKTRGQQVTLSCSPISGHRSVSWYQQTPGQGLQFLFEYFSETQRNKGNFPGRFSGRQFSNSRSEMNVSTLELGDSALYLCASSSDGQGNSPLHFGNGTRLTVT.

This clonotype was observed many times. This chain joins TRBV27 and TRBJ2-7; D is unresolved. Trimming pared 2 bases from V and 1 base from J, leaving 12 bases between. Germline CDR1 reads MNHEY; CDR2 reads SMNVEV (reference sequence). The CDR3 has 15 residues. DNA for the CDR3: TGTGCCAGCAGTTTAAGGTACGGAATTTCCTACGAGCAGTACTTC. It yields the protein CASSLRYGISYEQYF.